Following are 13 T cell receptor beta chains from one sample sequenced in a study of OX40 agonist ivuxolimab in advanced cancers. Method: immunoSEQ multiplex PCR; TCRdb's copy keeps in-frame clones and lacks some. The sample contains around 150,000 clones, 85% to 95% of which appear only once. This sample comprised CD4+ or CD8+ T cells sorted from blood, obtained in a trial of the OX40 agonist ivuxolimab. The receptor set was obtained from an adult with an advanced solid tumor such as melanoma, head and neck, liver or kidney cancer.

The chain recombines TRBV28 with TRBJ2-5; D not resolved. CDR3 length: 15 residues. CDR1 and CDR2 from the germline V gene are MDHEN and SYDVKM. The germline V and J ends were trimmed by 8 bases and 2 bases, with 18 bases remaining between them. The CDR3 region is CASHIVNVGQETQYF. For the CDR3, the DNA is TGTGCCAGCCATATTGTGAACGTCGGGCAAGAGACCCAGTACTTC.

The count of this clone is one. Sequence at one end of the junction differs from germline and may be a read error. The chain has TRBV7-2 and TRBJ2-3; 9 bases line up with TRBD1. Per the germline V gene, CDR1 is SGHTA and CDR2 is FQGNSA. The CDR3 covers 15 residues. CDR3 coding DNA: TGTGCCAGCAGATTAGGGGACAGGGTATCGGATACGCAGTATTTT. Its translation: CASRLGDRVSDTQYF. Drawing the rest from reference TRBV7-2 and TRBJ2-3, the complete variable domain is GAGVSQSPSNKVTEKGKDVELRCDPISGHTALYWYRQSLGQGLEFLIYFQGNSAPDKSGLPSDRFSAERTGGSVSTLTIQRTQQEDSAVYLCASRLGDRVSDTQYFGPGTRLTVL.

This sequence joins TRBV13 and TRBJ2-3; 9 bases fit TRBD1. The CDR3 is 15 residues long. Trimming took 3 bases from V and 5 from J; bases not matched to a gene: 6. Germline V CDR1 and CDR2: PRHDT, FYEKMQ (reference sequence). The CDR3 is CASSFRTGVGDTQYF. As DNA, the CDR3 is TGTGCCAGCAGCTTTCGGACAGGGGTGGGAGATACGCAGTATTTT.

This chain joins TRBV5-4 and TRBJ2-7, with TRBD2 identical over 8 bases. The V and J ends lost 4 bases and 0 bases, in that order; junction bases with no gene match: 12. Looked up from germline, CDR1 is SGHNT and CDR2 is YYREEE (reference sequence). The CDR3 has 17 residues. CDR3 DNA: TGTGCCAGCAGCCCGGGGGGGATCGGGACTCGCTCCTACGAGCAGTACTTC. This encodes CASSPGGIGTRSYEQYF.

Only one count was recorded for this clone. Distinct nucleotide sequences in the sample also encode this CDR3. The rearrangement joins TRBV7-8 to TRBJ1-1; D unresolved. CDR3 length: 14 residues. V was trimmed by 2 bases and J by 2 bases, leaving 9 bases between them. Looked up from germline, CDR1 is SGHVS and CDR2 is FQNEAQ. The CDR3 region is CASSLPGGNTEAFF. In nucleotides, the CDR3 is TGTGCCAGCAGCTTACCGGGCGGTAACACTGAAGCTTTCTTT.

The chain is built from TRBV7-2 and TRBJ2-1; 7 bases line up with TRBD2. After removal of 0 bases from V and 4 bases from J, the junction contained 3 bases not matched to a gene. There are 15 residues in the CDR3. Germline CDR1 is SGHTA and CDR2 is FQGNSA. This CDR3 is CASSLATSEYNEQFF. The CDR3 coding sequence is TGTGCCAGCAGCTTAGCAACTAGCGAGTACAATGAGCAGTTCTTC.

The V and J genes are TRBV6-6 and TRBJ2-5; the D is unclear. Germline-derived CDR1 and CDR2 are MNHNY and SVGAGI (reference sequence). Trimming removed 6 bases at V and 5 bases at J, with 13 bases between. CDR3 length equals 13 residues. CDR3 coding DNA: TGTGCCAGCAGAAATAGTGTTTGGGAGACCCAGTACTTC. This gives the protein CASRNSVWETQYF.

This chain connects TRBV28 to TRBJ1-1, with no clear D. V lost 2 bases and J 1 base, leaving 5 bases between the germline ends. The CDR3 runs 13 residues. Germline loops: CDR1 MDHEN, CDR2 SYDVKM. The CDR3 DNA sequence: TGTGCCAGCAGTTTAGCGGGGAACACTGAAGCTTTCTTT. This gives the protein CASSLAGNTEAFF. The full variable domain, with the rest looked up from reference TRBV28 and TRBJ1-1, is DVKVTQSSRYLVKRTGEKVFLECVQDMDHENMFWYRQDPGLGLRLIYFSYDVKMKEKGDIPEGYSVSREKKERFSLILESASTNQTSMYLCASSLAGNTEAFFGQGTRLTVV.

The chain is built from TRBV9 and TRBJ1-1, with D perhaps matching TRBD1 (5 bases). Per the germline V gene, CDR1 is SGDLS and CDR2 is YYNGEE. V was trimmed by 6 bases and J by 1 base, leaving 13 bases between them. The CDR3 is 14 residues long. CDR3 DNA: TGTGCCAGCAAGGAGGGACCTACGAACACTGAAGCTTTCTTT. It yields the protein CASKEGPTNTEAFF. The full variable domain, in which reference TRBV9 and TRBJ1-1 provide the parts outside the CDR3, is DSGVTQTPKHLITATGQRVTLRCSPRSGDLSVYWYQQSLDQGLQFLIQYYNGEERAKGNILERFSAQQFPDLHSELNLSSLELGDSALYFCASKEGPTNTEAFFGQGTRLTVV.

The CDR3 region is CASSPRRDNSPLHF. The CDR3 DNA reads TGTGCCAGCAGCCCCCGACGGGATAATTCACCCCTCCACTTT. V is TRBV11-2 and J is TRBJ1-6, with D hard to call. The germline CDR1 and CDR2 sequences are SGHAT and FQNNGV. The CDR3 has 14 amino acids. The ends were cut back, 5 bases at V and 5 bases at J, with 10 bases in the middle. Full variable domain (remainder filled in from reference TRBV11-2 and TRBJ1-6): EAGVAQSPRYKIIEKRQSVAFWCNPISGHATLYWYQQILGQGPKLLIQFQNNGVVDDSQLPKDRFSAERLKGVDSTLKIQPAKLEDSAVYLCASSPRRDNSPLHFGNGTRLTVT.

V gene TRBV5-8 combines with J gene TRBJ2-3; no firm D call. The CDR3 length is 16 residues. Germline V gene data show CDR1 as SGHTS and CDR2 as YDEGEE. Trimming removed 1 base from V and 6 bases from J, with 18 bases in between. The CDR3 bases are TGTGCCAGCAGCTTGATGGCGGCAGTCCTCGGGGATACGCAGTATTTT. Translated, it gives CASSLMAAVLGDTQYF.

The J gene is TRBJ1-3, the V gene TRBV5-1; the D is unclear. Germline lookup yields CDR1 SGHRS and CDR2 YFSETQ. This CDR3 spans 11 amino acids. DNA for the CDR3: TGCCCCCCCTCCTGGGGTAACACCATATATTTT. This encodes CPPSWGNTIYF.

V gene TRBV19 combines with J gene TRBJ1-6, with D perhaps matching TRBD1 (5 bases). The CDR3 spans 12 residues. Germline V CDR1 and CDR2: LNHDA, SQIVND (reference sequence). V lost 6 bases, J lost 7 bases, and 7 bases lay in between. The CDR3 nucleotides read TGTGCCAGTAGCGGGGCAAATTCACCCCTCCACTTT. This translates into CASSGANSPLHF. Complete variable domain (other parts from reference TRBV19 and TRBJ1-6): DGGITQSPKYLFRKEGQNVTLSCEQNLNHDAMYWYRQDPGQGLRLIYYSQIVNDFQKGDIAEGYSVSREKKESFPLTVTSAQKNPTAFYLCASSGANSPLHFGNGTRLTVT.